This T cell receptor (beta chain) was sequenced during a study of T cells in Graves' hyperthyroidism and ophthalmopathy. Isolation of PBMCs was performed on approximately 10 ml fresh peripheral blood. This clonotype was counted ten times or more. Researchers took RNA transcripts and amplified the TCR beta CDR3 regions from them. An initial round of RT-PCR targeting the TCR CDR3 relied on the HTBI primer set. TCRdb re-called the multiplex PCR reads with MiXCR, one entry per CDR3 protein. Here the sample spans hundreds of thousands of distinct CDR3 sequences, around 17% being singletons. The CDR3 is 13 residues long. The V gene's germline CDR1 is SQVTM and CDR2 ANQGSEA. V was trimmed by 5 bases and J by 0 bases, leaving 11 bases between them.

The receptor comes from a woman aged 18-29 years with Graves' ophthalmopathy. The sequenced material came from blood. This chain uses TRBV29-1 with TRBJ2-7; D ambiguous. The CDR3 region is CSVLGRSSYEQYF. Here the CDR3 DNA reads TGCAGCGTTCTAGGACGGAGCTCCTACGAGCAGTACTTC.